This T cell receptor (beta chain) was sequenced for a study of T cells expressing NK-cell markers (dated by TCRdb to 2020 to 2022). For context, the study as a whole: Eight or nine donors provided sorted CD3+CD56+NKG2C+, CD3+CD56+NKG2C- and CD3+CD56-NKG2C+ T-cell subsets, whose TCR beta-chain repertoires were profiled. Of the eight sequenced donors, seven were found to be HCMV-seropositive and one was found to be HCMV-seronegative. Illumina HiSeq 2000/2500, MiSeq or NextSeq was used to sequence libraries as 2 x 150 bp reads. Randomly selected healthy volunteers, three men and five women, were used as the eight sequenced donors. Findings and caveats that apply to the study as a whole: In 5 to 7 donors, the dominant CD3+CD56+NKG2C+ clonotypes ranked among the top 10 CD8+ clonotypes, making up roughly 1.0-8% of CD8+ T cells. Those dominant clonotypes were again the most abundant among CD3+CD56-NKG2C+ cells in a handful of donors, at about 28.3-60.1%. It remained unclear whether the expanded NKG2C-expressing T cell clones were specific for HCMV antigens.

Notes on this clonotype: There is no known antigen for this receptor.

HCMV-specific IgG was detected in serum with a commercial ELISA kit to determine HCMV serostatus. Ficoll density gradient centrifugation was used to isolate peripheral blood mononuclear cells from blood. Instrument used: Illumina HiSeq 2000. The TCR beta cDNA libraries were made using 5'RACE template switching, a step that added both a universal primer site and unique molecular identifiers. Synthesis of cDNA was primed from the TCR beta constant segment and was followed by two consecutive PCR amplification steps. On the authors' methods: MIGEC was used to demultiplex reads and group reads by UMI, and MiTCR was used to assemble and quantify clonotypes. To exclude erroneous sequences, any TCR cDNA sequence not supported by at least two reads was discarded. The tcR package was used for downstream repertoire analysis, and clonotypes were matched between fractions using CDR3 nucleotide sequence together with V segment. VDJmatch was used to annotate antigen specificity against VDJdb, with one amino acid substitution in CDR3 permitted. TCRdb reprocessed the reads and provides one entry for every CDR3 protein sequence; no DNA is given. The V and J calls reflect TCRdb's pipeline rather than the authors' work. The table for this sample records roughly 420,000 distinct CDR3 sequences. Roughly 7.2% of the sample goes to the ten largest clones.

From the cysteine up to the phenylalanine, the CDR3 has a length of 18 residues. The record lacks a DNA sequence. The germline V gene (reference sequence) supplies CDR1 SGHAT and CDR2 FQDESV. Rearrangement joined TRBV11-1 to TRBJ2-2; the TCRdb D gene call, TRBD1, has no DNA to confirm it. The receptor was derived from a woman between 18 and 75 years old in good health. The sample taken for sequencing was blood T cells: a sorted CD56 or NKG2C T cell subset, CD4+ or CD8+ T cells, or bulk PBMC T cells (not recorded which). Here the CDR3 is given as CASSLTRNRGRNTGELFF.